This entry lists 7 T cell receptor beta chains sequenced from one sample in a study of cytomegalovirus exposure and HLA in healthy donors. The PCR employed 60 Vbeta primers together with 13 Jbeta primers. The data were produced by immunoSEQ multiplex PCR, yet TCRdb's version contains in-frame clones alone and is incomplete. There are roughly 130,000 clones in the sample; 60% to 85% occur only once, and approximately 1% lies in the top ten. The material sequenced was PBMCs. The receptors here all came from a human donor in good health.

The chain recombines TRBV4-1 with TRBJ2-7, with TRBD2 matching over 11 bases. Germline CDR1 and CDR2: MGHRA and YSYEKL. Trimming cost V 4 bases and J 6 bases; bases outside gene matches: 11. There are 16 residues in the CDR3. The CDR3 DNA reads as TGCGCCAGCAGCCGGTTACTAGCGGGGGTAGAGGGCGAGCAGTACTTC. It translates to CASSRLLAGVEGEQYF.

The V and J genes are TRBV7-2 and TRBJ2-3, with 14 nucleotides matching TRBD2. The CDR3 runs to 19 residues. Germline CDR1 is SGHTA and CDR2 is FQGNSA. V was clipped by 0 bases and J by 12 bases; unmatched bases: 17. CDR3 nucleotide sequence: TGTGCCAGCAGCTTAGCGCTTTATGGCCCGGGACTAGCGGGGGTAACACAGTATTTT. Residues: CASSLALYGPGLAGVTQYF.

The chain recombines TRBV6-1 with TRBJ1-3; no reliable D call. Germline V gene data show CDR1 as MNHNS and CDR2 as SASEGT. The germline V and J ends were trimmed by 1 base and 0 bases, with 4 bases remaining between them. This CDR3 region has 14 residues. Here the CDR3 reads CASSEVYSGNTIYF. The CDR3 coding sequence is TGTGCCAGCAGTGAAGTATACTCTGGAAACACCATATATTTT.

V is TRBV28 and J is TRBJ1-6; no definite D call. CDR1 is MDHEN and CDR2 is SYDVKM in the germline V gene. There are 17 residues in the CDR3. The germline V and J ends were trimmed by 2 bases and 4 bases, with 15 bases remaining between them. The CDR3 reads CASSLTPGLVYNSPLHF. The CDR3 region has the DNA TGTGCCAGCAGTTTAACCCCGGGGTTAGTTTATAATTCACCCCTCCACTTT.

Only a few counts were recorded for this clone. V and J are TRBV5-6 and TRBJ2-1; a weak D match, TRBD2 (6 bases). The CDR3 is 14 amino acids. Trimming removed 3 bases at V and 6 bases at J, with 13 bases between. Germline V gives CDR1 SGHDT, CDR2 YYEEEE. DNA for the CDR3: TGTGCCAGCAGCTCCACTAGCTTCGGCAATGAGCAGTTCTTC. It encodes CASSSTSFGNEQFF.

V is TRBV9 and J is TRBJ2-2; 12 bases are shared with TRBD2. This CDR3 is built from 15 residues. V lost 0 bases to trimming and J lost 7 bases; unmatched junction nucleotides: 1. Germline CDR1 reads SGDLS; CDR2 reads YYNGEE. CDR3 protein: CASSVGGLAGGELFF. Written as DNA, the CDR3 is TGTGCCAGCAGCGTAGGGGGACTAGCGGGCGGGGAGCTGTTTTTT.

The CDR3 coding sequence is TGTGCCAGCAGCGAGCGGGGGGGGAATGAGCAGTTCTTC. The encoded protein is CASSERGGNEQFF. The chain employs TRBV6-6 and TRBJ2-1; 10 nucleotides align to TRBD2. From germline, CDR1 is MNHNY and CDR2 SVGAGI (reference sequence). The trim removed 6 bases at V and 7 bases at J, leaving 3 bases unmatched. CDR3 length: 13 residues.